The next 32 T cell receptor beta chains were all read from a single sample in a study of cytomegalovirus exposure and HLA in healthy donors. PCR primers comprised 60 Vbeta and 13 Jbeta primers. Measured with immunoSEQ multiplex PCR; TCRdb has only the in-frame clones, and not every one. The repertoire holds 100,000 or so clones, with 79% as singletons. The sequenced sample consisted of PBMCs. All receptors derive from a woman aged 40 to 55 in good health and CMV-seronegative.

The chain links TRBV30 to TRBJ2-3, with D perhaps matching TRBD1 (5 bases). This CDR3 has 14 amino acids. CDR1 and CDR2 from the germline V gene are GTSNPN and SVGIG (reference sequence). The germline V and J ends were trimmed by 2 bases and 7 bases, with 16 bases remaining between them. CDR3: CAWSWGLSVNTQYF. CDR3 DNA sequence: TGTGCCTGGAGTTGGGGCCTCTCGGTAAATACGCAGTATTTT.

This clone was detected only once. V gene TRBV7-6 combines with J gene TRBJ2-3; D gene ambiguous. Trimming shortened V by 1 base and J by 6 bases, and 11 bases separated the two germline ends. CDR1 SGHVS and CDR2 FNYEAQ come from the germline V gene. CDR3 length: 14 residues. Here the CDR3 reads CASSLVAARDTQYF. The CDR3 nucleotides are TGTGCCAGCAGCTTAGTGGCGGCGAGGGATACGCAGTATTTT. The whole variable domain, filled in from reference TRBV7-6 and TRBJ2-3, reads GAGVSQSPRYKVTKRGQDVALRCDPISGHVSLYWYRQALGQGPEFLTYFNYEAQQDKSGLPNDRFSAERPEGSISTLTIQRTEQRDSAMYRCASSLVAARDTQYFGPGTRLTVL.

The V gene is TRBV6-1, the J gene TRBJ1-2; D is uncertain. Germline assignment: CDR1 MNHNS and CDR2 SASEGT. V was cut by 0 bases and J by 8 bases, with 7 bases left in between. CDR3 length equals 12 residues. CDR3 region: CASSEAPGGYTF. For the CDR3, the DNA is TGTGCCAGCAGTGAAGCGCCGGGGGGCTACACCTTC.

The chain links TRBV11-2 to TRBJ2-2, with 9 bases fitting TRBD2. With V trimmed by 5 bases and J by 7 bases, 8 bases remained unmatched. The CDR3 runs 15 residues. Germline CDR1 and CDR2: SGHAT and FQNNGV. The CDR3: CASSPVRTSVGELFF. The CDR3 coding sequence is TGTGCCAGCAGCCCAGTCCGGACTAGCGTCGGGGAGCTGTTTTTT.

This chain uses TRBV6-1 with TRBJ2-5; 9 bases agree with TRBD2. J lost 0 bases, V lost 8 bases, and 4 bases had no gene match. The CDR3 runs 14 residues. Looked up from germline, CDR1 is MNHNS and CDR2 is SASEGT. CDR3 residues: CASWRGGDQETQYF. CDR3 DNA: TGTGCCAGCTGGCGGGGGGGCGACCAAGAGACCCAGTACTTC.

The chain uses TRBV6-5 and TRBJ2-5; D is uncertain. The last part of the DNA fits TRBJ2-7 better; the J call may be wrong. Germline V lookup: CDR1 MNHEY, CDR2 SVGAGI. The CDR3 runs 15 residues. The CDR3 is CASSYIGLAFYEQYF. DNA for the CDR3: TGTGCCAGCAGTTATATCGGGTTAGCTTTTTACGAGCAGTACTTC.

V gene TRBV11-3 combines with J gene TRBJ2-5; 8 bases fit TRBD1. The CDR3 covers 14 residues. The germline V gene has CDR1 SGHNT and CDR2 YENEEA. Germline trimming cut 4 bases from V and 1 base from J; bases unmatched to any gene: 2. The DNA for the CDR3 is TGTGCCAGCAGCTCTGGGACAGGCCAAGAGACCCAGTACTTC. Its translation: CASSSGTGQETQYF.

This chain joins TRBV4-2 and TRBJ1-5; 9 positions agree with TRBD1. There are 15 residues in the CDR3. CDR1 and CDR2 from the germline V gene are LGHNA and YNFKEQ. With 4 bases clipped from V and 2 bases from J, the junction kept 3 bases outside the gene matches. CDR3 in amino acids: CASSRTGEGNQPQHF. For the CDR3, the DNA is TGTGCCAGCAGCCGGACAGGGGAAGGCAATCAGCCCCAGCATTTT.

The chain employs TRBV6-5 and TRBJ2-1; a possible D gene is TRBD1 (6 bases). CDR1 and CDR2 (germline): MNHEY, SVGAGI. Deletions cut 9 bases from V and 7 bases from J, with 16 bases between. The CDR3 length is 13 residues. The chain's CDR3 is CASSRGRGNEQFF. The CDR3 DNA reads TGTGCCAGTTCACGGGGCAGGGGAAATGAGCAGTTCTTC.

The chain joins TRBV7-2 to TRBJ2-5, with 8 bases that match TRBD2. The CDR3 is 15 residues long. CDR1 and CDR2 from the germline V gene are SGHTA and FQGNSA. Trimming cost V 0 bases and J 5 bases; bases outside gene matches: 5. The DNA for the CDR3 is TGTGCCAGCAGCTTAGCCCAGCGGGGGCCGGAGACCCAGTACTTC. Its translation: CASSLAQRGPETQYF. Supplemented by reference TRBV7-2 and TRBJ2-5, the full variable domain reads GAGVSQSPSNKVTEKGKDVELRCDPISGHTALYWYRQSLGQGLEFLIYFQGNSAPDKSGLPSDRFSAERTGGSVSTLTIQRTQQEDSAVYLCASSLAQRGPETQYFGPGTRLLVL.

A single count supports this clone. The chain recombines TRBV14 with TRBJ1-2; no firm D call. The CDR3 is made up of 15 amino acids. Germline V gene sequence: CDR1 SGHDN, CDR2 FVKESK. Trimming removed 0 bases from V and 10 bases from J, with 18 bases in between. CDR3 in DNA: TGTGCCAGCAGCCAAGAGCTGGAGGCCCAGCGAGACTACACCTTC. Residues: CASSQELEAQRDYTF.

This clone was detected only once. The chain recombines TRBV30 with TRBJ2-5, with D possibly being TRBD2 (5 bases). Germline V gene sequence: CDR1 GTSNPN, CDR2 SVGIG (reference sequence). V dropped 1 base and J dropped 5 bases, with 5 bases sitting between them. CDR3 length: 11 residues. The CDR3 nucleotides are TGTGCCTGGAGTGGGAGGGAGACCCAGTACTTC. It is translated as CAWSGRETQYF.

The rearrangement links TRBV4-3 to TRBJ1-2, with 10 bases that match TRBD1. The V segment lost 0 bases and the J segment 8 bases; nucleotides outside the gene matches: 6. The germline gives CDR1 LGHNA, CDR2 YSLEER. This CDR3 region has 15 residues. As DNA, the CDR3 is TGCGCCAGCAGCCAAGATCATGACAGGGGGCGAGGCTACACCTTC. Protein product: CASSQDHDRGRGYTF.

The rearrangement uses TRBV5-8 and TRBJ1-2, with 8 bases that match TRBD1. The CDR3 covers 13 residues. Looked up from germline, CDR1 is SGHTS and CDR2 is YDEGEE. Trimming at V came to 4 bases and at J to 7 bases, leaving 6 bases not matched to a gene. DNA for the CDR3: TGTGCCAGCAGCCGTACAGGGGGAACTGGCTACACCTTC. Protein product: CASSRTGGTGYTF.

The V call is TRBV7-8, the J call TRBJ1-5; tentatively, D is TRBD1 (6 bases). Trimming pared 2 bases from V and 11 bases from J, leaving 19 bases between. Germline lookup yields CDR1 SGHVS and CDR2 FQNEAQ. The CDR3 spans 15 residues. CDR3 loop: CASSLSGTHLGAQHF. The CDR3 coding sequence is TGTGCCAGCAGCTTAAGTGGGACACATCTTGGGGCCCAGCATTTT. The variable domain in full, completed from reference TRBV7-8 and TRBJ1-5, reads GAGVSQSPRYKVAKRGQDVALRCDPISGHVSLFWYQQALGQGPEFLTYFQNEAQLDKSGLPSDRFFAERPEGSVSTLKIQRTQQEDSAVYLCASSLSGTHLGAQHFGDGTRLSIL.

CDR3 coding DNA: TGTGCCAGCAGTGAAGCAGGGCGTAGCGAGCAGTACTTC. It specifies CASSEAGRSEQYF. The rearrangement links TRBV25-1 to TRBJ2-7; D is perhaps TRBD1 (5 bases). Trimming pared 2 bases from V and 6 bases from J, leaving 11 bases between. Germline values: CDR1 MGHDK, CDR2 SYGVNS. The CDR3 contains 13 residues.

As concerns this clone: A read error may account for a junction end that differs from germline. The genes are TRBV7-9 and TRBJ1-2; unclear D gene. Per the germline V gene, CDR1 is SEHNR and CDR2 is FQNEAQ (reference sequence). The CDR3 has 14 residues. The CDR3 here is CSSSPAPQLYGYTF. As DNA, the CDR3 is TGTTCCAGCAGCCCCGCGCCACAGTTATATGGCTACACCTTC.

This sequence joins TRBV14 and TRBJ2-6; perhaps TRBD1 as D (5 bases). Germline V CDR1 and CDR2: SGHDN, FVKESK. Trimming took 1 base from V and 4 from J, leaving 17 bases between them. The CDR3 covers 18 residues. In DNA, the CDR3 is TGTGCCAGCAGCCAAGGTGCCAGGGAACTTTTCGGGGCCAACGTCCTGACTTTC. Protein: CASSQGARELFGANVLTF.

The J gene is TRBJ1-2, the V gene TRBV7-9; 8 bases map to TRBD1. The CDR3 runs to 14 residues. Trimming cost V 1 base and J 5 bases; bases outside gene matches: 3. Germline loops: CDR1 SEHNR, CDR2 FQNEAQ (reference sequence). The CDR3, as DNA: TGTGCCAGCAGCTTAGGGGGACAGGCTTATGGCTACACCTTC. Translated, it gives CASSLGGQAYGYTF.

This chain uses TRBV7-9 with TRBJ2-5; a weak D match, TRBD1 (6 bases). Trimming took 5 bases from V and 2 from J, leaving 12 bases between them. Germline-derived CDR1 and CDR2 are SEHNR and FQNEAQ (reference sequence). This CDR3 has 14 residues. Here the CDR3 DNA reads TGTGCCAGCAGCGCCGACAGGAAACAAGAGACCCAGTACTTC. This gives the protein CASSADRKQETQYF.

V gene TRBV6-5 combines with J gene TRBJ2-3, with 10 bases aligning to TRBD2. The germline gives CDR1 MNHEY, CDR2 SVGAGI. V was clipped by 7 bases and J by 5 bases; unmatched bases: 3. The CDR3 contains 13 residues. The CDR3 spells CASTGLAEDTQYF. The CDR3 nucleotides are TGTGCCAGCACAGGACTAGCGGAAGATACGCAGTATTTT.

The rearrangement links TRBV28 to TRBJ2-7, with 15 bases matching TRBD2. Per the germline V gene, CDR1 is MDHEN and CDR2 is SYDVKM. The ends lost 3 bases at V and 0 bases at J; junction bases unmatched: 12. CDR3 length: 20 amino acids. CDR3 amino acids: CASSFGLAGGPSRSSYEQYF. In DNA, the CDR3 is TGTGCCAGCAGTTTCGGACTAGCGGGAGGGCCCTCTAGGAGCTCCTACGAGCAGTACTTC.

The chain couples TRBV28 to TRBJ1-1; D is undetermined. CDR3 length: 13 amino acids. V shed 4 bases and J shed 12 bases, with 18 bases lying between them. The germline gives CDR1 MDHEN, CDR2 SYDVKM. CDR3 in DNA: TGTGCCAGCAGTTCCCCTGGAGGCGTATATACTTTCTTT. Its translation is CASSSPGGVYTFF.

In its sample, this clone was seen a few times. Other DNA sequences within the sample encode an identical CDR3. The V gene is TRBV11-2, the J gene TRBJ2-7; 7 nucleotides agree with TRBD1. This CDR3 region has 13 residues. Germline loops: CDR1 SGHAT, CDR2 FQNNGV. V was clipped by 2 bases and J by 2 bases; unmatched bases: 0. Here the CDR3 reads CASSLTGAYEQYF. CDR3 sequence (DNA): TGTGCCAGCAGCTTAACAGGGGCCTACGAGCAGTACTTC.

This chain connects TRBV27 to TRBJ2-7; a weak D match, TRBD1 (6 bases). Germline V gene lookup returns CDR1 MNHEY and CDR2 SMNVEV (reference sequence). Between the trimmed V and J ends, which lost 3 bases and 4 bases, there was a span of 13 bases. The CDR3 loop spans 14 amino acids. This chain's CDR3 is CASSFAGAGYEQYF. The DNA for the CDR3 is TGTGCCAGCAGTTTTGCAGGGGCTGGATACGAGCAGTACTTC.

The chain links TRBV4-3 to TRBJ2-5; 10 bases match TRBD2. The trim removed 1 base at V and 3 bases at J, leaving 5 bases unmatched. The CDR3 has 16 amino acids. Germline-derived CDR1 and CDR2 are LGHNA and YSLEER. CDR3 amino acids: CASSQVSTSGKETQYF. The CDR3 region has the DNA TGCGCCAGCAGCCAAGTAAGCACTAGCGGGAAAGAGACCCAGTACTTC.

In nucleotides, the CDR3 is TGTGCCTGGAGTCCCGCTGGAAACACCATATATTTT. Its protein is CAWSPAGNTIYF. The V call is TRBV30, the J call TRBJ1-3, with D hard to call. The germline CDR1 and CDR2 sequences are GTSNPN and SVGIG (reference sequence). The CDR3 has 12 residues. V shed 2 bases and J shed 2 bases, with 4 bases lying between them.

The rearrangement uses TRBV29-1 and TRBJ2-1; 14 bases are shared with TRBD2. The junction had 11 bases not matched to a gene; V was cut back by 0 bases and J by 7 bases. This CDR3 region has 18 residues. In germline, CDR1 is SQVTM, CDR2 ANQGSEA. Here the CDR3 DNA reads TGCAGCGTTGAAGATCTATTACCCAGGACTAGCGGGGGGAATGAGCAGTTCTTC. This encodes CSVEDLLPRTSGGNEQFF.

For the CDR3, the DNA is TGTGCCAGCAGCTTAGGCGGGAGCTCCTACAATGAGCAGTTCTTC. Its translation: CASSLGGSSYNEQFF. The rearrangement joins TRBV11-2 to TRBJ2-1, with TRBD2 matching 7 bases. V shed 1 base and J 0 bases; nucleotides not matched to a gene: 0. This CDR3 is 15 amino acids long. Germline V CDR1 and CDR2: SGHAT, FQNNGV.

J is TRBJ2-7 and V is TRBV27, with 16 bases that match TRBD2. Germline values: CDR1 MNHEY, CDR2 SMNVEV (reference sequence). This CDR3 has 17 amino acids. V dropped 5 bases and J dropped 4; count of bases not matched to a gene: 8. The CDR3: CASSPRGTSGRGYEQYF. Written as DNA, the CDR3 is TGTGCCAGCAGTCCCAGGGGGACTAGCGGGAGGGGTTACGAGCAGTACTTC.

The chain joins TRBV28 to TRBJ2-7; TRBD2 matches at 13 bases. The CDR3 spans 15 residues. After removal of 7 bases from V and 7 bases from J, the junction contained 10 bases not matched to a gene. CDR1 and CDR2 from the germline V gene are MDHEN and SYDVKM. CDR3 DNA sequence: TGTGCCAGCACCCTATCACTAGCGGGGGGGCGTGAGCAGTACTTC. Its protein product is CASTLSLAGGREQYF.

This clone turned up a few times. This chain joins TRBV5-1 and TRBJ1-6, with 12 nucleotides matching TRBD1. The germline V gene has CDR1 SGHRS and CDR2 YFSETQ. This CDR3 has 16 residues. Trimming removed 4 bases from V and 13 bases from J; junction bases left unmatched: 12. CDR3 nucleotide sequence: TGCGCCAGCAGCCAATCCGGGACAGGGGGCCTCGGGCCCCTCCACTTT. Its translation: CASSQSGTGGLGPLHF. Supplemented by reference TRBV5-1 and TRBJ1-6, the full variable domain reads KAGVTQTPRYLIKTRGQQVTLSCSPISGHRSVSWYQQTPGQGLQFLFEYFSETQRNKGNFPGRFSGRQFSNSRSEMNVSTLELGDSALYLCASSQSGTGGLGPLHFGNGTRLTVT.